This TCR beta chain was recovered during a study of cytomegalovirus exposure and HLA in healthy donors. Study summary: A prior study identified 90 million to 120 million unique TCR beta sequences from about 179 million T cells. About 79% of roughly 400 genotyped donors fell in the Caucasian-associated ancestry cluster. Study findings and constraints: Most TCR sequences showed up rarely, but some public TCRs showed up in many donors. What a later analysis showed was that several of the most significant clusters appeared linked to common viral pathogens.

The germline gives CDR1 ENHRY, CDR2 SYGVKD. The CDR3 loop spans 13 amino acids. Trimming cost V 5 bases and J 7 bases, with 14 bases left between them. Researchers ran the PCR with 60 Vbeta and 13 Jbeta primers. Generated by immunoSEQ multiplex PCR, the TCRdb table keeps only in-frame clones and is missing some. Of 150,000 to 200,000 clones detected, roughly 70% appear once; the ten largest clones hold less than 2%. With respect to this clone: Its antigen remains unknown. The CDR3 does not close with the conserved phenylalanine or tryptophan, likely indicating a read error.

The source of this sequence is a woman between 25 and 40 years old in good health and CMV-seronegative. The J gene is TRBJ1-1, the V gene TRBV10-3; D may be TRBD1 (5 bases). Input material: PBMCs. The DNA for the CDR3 is TGTGCCATCAGTAGGGACGCGGGGAGTGAAGCTTTCCTT. Translated, it gives CAISRDAGSEAFL.